Listed here are 21 T cell receptor beta chains from one sample, sequenced in a study of cytomegalovirus exposure and HLA in healthy donors. PCR primers comprised 60 Vbeta and 13 Jbeta primers. Repertoires were generated with immunoSEQ multiplex PCR, while TCRdb's copy carries only in-frame clones and drops some. The table records just over 70,000 clones, around 69% of them present only once. The sequenced sample was PBMCs. Every receptor here comes from a human donor in good health.

The chain joins TRBV7-9 to TRBJ1-3; D is ambiguous. V was pared by 5 bases and J by 0 bases, with 11 bases between. Per germline, CDR1 SEHNR and CDR2 FQNEAQ (reference sequence). The CDR3 is 15 residues long. Written as DNA, the CDR3 is TGTGCCAGCAGCCCCGCGGGGAACTCTGGAAACACCATATATTTT. Translated: CASSPAGNSGNTIYF.

This chain connects TRBV5-6 to TRBJ1-2; D ambiguous. Trimming removed 5 bases at V and 0 bases at J, with 11 bases between. Germline values: CDR1 SGHDT, CDR2 YYEEEE. The CDR3 extends over 14 amino acids. CDR3 loop: CASSYMTANYGYTF. The DNA for the CDR3 is TGTGCCAGCAGTTATATGACTGCTAACTATGGCTACACCTTC.

This clone was seen a handful of times. This chain links TRBV10-2 with TRBJ1-5, with 7 bases fitting TRBD1. The J segment lost 3 bases and the V segment lost 8 bases, leaving 7 bases of the junction unmatched. CDR1 is WSHSY and CDR2 is SAAADI in the germline V gene. This CDR3 has 14 residues. The CDR3 DNA reads as TGCGCCAGCGCTCAGGGGGTCATCAATCAGCCCCAGCATTTT. It is translated as CASAQGVINQPQHF.

The genes are TRBV6-6 and TRBJ2-7; TRBD1 agrees at 9 bases. Germline CDR1 reads MNHNY; CDR2 reads SVGAGI (reference sequence). With 4 bases clipped from V and 6 bases from J, the junction kept 7 bases outside the gene matches. The CDR3 extends over 14 amino acids. CDR3 DNA: TGTGCCAGCAGTTGGGACAGGGTAGGAGGCGAGCAGTACTTC. Protein: CASSWDRVGGEQYF.

V is TRBV4-1 and J is TRBJ1-4; 8 positions agree with TRBD1. The CDR3 extends over 15 amino acids. CDR1 is MGHRA and CDR2 is YSYEKL in the germline V gene. The trim removed 4 bases at V and 5 bases at J, leaving 6 bases unmatched. The CDR3 bases are TGCGCCAGCAGCCCATTGGGACAGGTGAATGAAAAACTGTTTTTT. Translated, it gives CASSPLGQVNEKLFF.

V is TRBV11-1 and J is TRBJ1-1; no clear D. This CDR3 comprises 13 residues. Trimming removed 11 bases from V and 5 bases from J, with 18 bases in between. Germline V lookup: CDR1 SGHAT, CDR2 FQDESV (reference sequence). This CDR3 is CACRLNLGTEAFF. In DNA, the CDR3 is TGTGCCTGTCGGCTCAACCTCGGGACTGAAGCTTTCTTT.

The J gene is TRBJ2-2, the V gene TRBV5-1; 10 bases match TRBD2. CDR1 SGHRS and CDR2 YFSETQ come from the germline V gene. V shed 1 base and J 4 bases; nucleotides not matched to a gene: 4. The CDR3 loop spans 16 amino acids. The CDR3 bases are TGCGCCAGCAGCTTGCGGAGCGGGAGGGGCACCGGGGAGCTGTTTTTT. Translated, it gives CASSLRSGRGTGELFF. Based on the CDR3 plus reference TRBV5-1 and TRBJ2-2, the full variable domain is KAGVTQTPRYLIKTRGQQVTLSCSPISGHRSVSWYQQTPGQGLQFLFEYFSETQRNKGNFPGRFSGRQFSNSRSEMNVSTLELGDSALYLCASSLRSGRGTGELFFGEGSRLTVL.

V usage is TRBV19 and J usage is TRBJ2-7; 8 positions match TRBD1. This CDR3 contains 15 residues. With 4 bases clipped from V and 2 bases from J, the junction kept 7 bases outside the gene matches. Germline V gene sequence: CDR1 LNHDA, CDR2 SQIVND (reference sequence). Here the CDR3 reads CASSRGTGPTYEQYF. The CDR3 coding sequence is TGTGCCAGTAGTAGGGGGACAGGCCCTACCTACGAGCAGTACTTC.

This clone occurred once. The chain employs TRBV6-5 and TRBJ1-3, with D perhaps matching TRBD1 (6 bases). The CDR3 is 14 amino acids. The germline V and J ends were trimmed by 7 bases and 3 bases, with 13 bases remaining between them. Germline V lookup: CDR1 MNHEY, CDR2 SVGAGI. The CDR3 nucleotides are TGTGCCAGCAAGTCTACAGGGCTTGGAAACACCATATATTTT. Translated: CASKSTGLGNTIYF.

Only a few counts were recorded for this clone. CDR3 loop: CASSEFLSGSFTDTQYF. The CDR3 DNA is TGTGCCAGCAGTGAATTCCTTAGCGGGAGCTTCACAGATACGCAGTATTTT. The V and J genes are TRBV25-1 and TRBJ2-3; 9 nucleotides line up with TRBD2. This CDR3 is 17 amino acids long. V lost 1 base to trimming and J lost 2 bases; unmatched junction nucleotides: 7. The germline V gene encodes CDR1 MGHDK and CDR2 SYGVNS. The variable domain in full, completed from reference TRBV25-1 and TRBJ2-3, reads EADIYQTPRYLVIGTGKKITLECSQTMGHDKMYWYQQDPGMELHLIHYSYGVNSTEKGDLSSESTVSRIRTEHFPLTLESARPSHTSQYLCASSEFLSGSFTDTQYFGPGTRLTVL.

This clone was counted between two and nine times. This rearrangement joins TRBV6-6 to TRBJ2-1, with TRBD2 identical over 9 bases. The germline V gene has CDR1 MNHNY and CDR2 SVGAGI (reference sequence). This CDR3 has 15 residues. V gave up 4 bases and J gave up 4 bases; unmatched junction bases: 5. The CDR3 nucleotides read TGTGCCAGCAGTTTGGCGGGAGGGGCATACAATGAGCAGTTCTTC. Protein: CASSLAGGAYNEQFF.

The sample holds a few counts of this clone. The chain has TRBV10-3 and TRBJ1-2; D is unresolved. V was pared by 0 bases and J by 2 bases, with 10 bases between. The CDR3 is 15 residues long. From germline, CDR1 is ENHRY and CDR2 SYGVKD. CDR3 DNA: TGTGCCATCAGTGAGTCTGCGGGTTGGAACTATGGCTACACCTTC. It translates to CAISESAGWNYGYTF.

The chain couples TRBV20-1 to TRBJ2-7, with D possibly being TRBD2 (5 bases). Trimming removed 3 bases from V and 4 bases from J, with 7 bases in between. This CDR3 comprises 11 residues. CDR1 DFQATT and CDR2 SNEGSKA come from the germline V gene (reference sequence). CDR3 bases: TGCAGTGCTAGGGACTTTTACGAGCAGTACTTC. Protein sequence: CSARDFYEQYF.

This sequence joins TRBV28 and TRBJ2-7; D call uncertain. The germline V gene encodes CDR1 MDHEN and CDR2 SYDVKM. The CDR3 is made up of 11 amino acids. V was trimmed by 7 bases and J by 2 bases, leaving 6 bases between them. The CDR3 DNA reads as TGTGCCAGCAACACCCCCTACGAGCAGTACTTC. Encoded protein: CASNTPYEQYF.

As DNA, the CDR3 is TGCGCCAGCAGCTCGATTGACAGGGGAAATCACGAGCAGTACTTC. It codes for CASSSIDRGNHEQYF. The rearrangement joins TRBV5-1 to TRBJ2-7; TRBD1 aligns across 8 bases. The junction had 10 bases not matched to a gene; V was cut back by 3 bases and J by 5 bases. Germline V gene data show CDR1 as SGHRS and CDR2 as YFSETQ. There are 15 residues in the CDR3.

V usage is TRBV5-6 and J usage is TRBJ1-5; perhaps TRBD1 as D (6 bases). V was trimmed by 1 base and J by 5 bases, leaving 13 bases between them. Germline V CDR1 and CDR2: SGHDT, YYEEEE. CDR3 length: 15 residues. The CDR3 DNA sequence: TGTGCCAGCAGCTTGTACAGGGAGGGTCATCAGCCCCAGCATTTT. This gives the protein CASSLYREGHQPQHF.

The CDR3 DNA reads as TGCAGCGTTGAGTTTAGTACAGGGGGAAGCGAGCAGTACTTC. Its protein product is CSVEFSTGGSEQYF. The chain employs TRBV29-1 and TRBJ2-7, with 8 nucleotides matching TRBD1. Germline CDR1 and CDR2: SQVTM and ANQGSEA. This CDR3 has 14 residues. The V segment lost 3 bases and the J segment 6 bases; nucleotides outside the gene matches: 10.

This clone turned up a few times. The chain combines TRBV9 with TRBJ1-1; TRBD1 matches 10 bases. This CDR3 has 15 residues. J gave up 5 bases and V 0 bases, and 4 bases lay outside the gene matches. In germline, CDR1 is SGDLS, CDR2 YYNGEE. CDR3 coding DNA: TGTGCCAGCAGCGTAGGGACAGGGGGAAGAACTGAAGCTTTCTTT. Translation: CASSVGTGGRTEAFF.

CDR3 bases: TGCGCCAGCAGCTTGGAGGACAGGGGAGATACGCAGTATTTT. Translation: CASSLEDRGDTQYF. V and J are TRBV5-1 and TRBJ2-3; 9 nucleotides agree with TRBD1. This CDR3 region has 14 residues. The J segment lost 5 bases and the V segment lost 0 bases, leaving 1 base of the junction unmatched. The germline gives CDR1 SGHRS, CDR2 YFSETQ.

The chain couples TRBV19 to TRBJ2-7; D gene uncertain. Per germline, CDR1 LNHDA and CDR2 SQIVND (reference sequence). Trimming pared 7 bases from V and 0 bases from J, leaving 16 bases between. The CDR3 is 15 residues long. For the CDR3, the DNA is TGTGCCAGTAAAGTAGCCCACCCACTCTCCTACGAGCAGTACTTC. It codes for CASKVAHPLSYEQYF.

The CDR3 is CASSLTFTENYGYTF. DNA of the CDR3: TGTGCCAGCAGCTTAACCTTCACAGAAAACTATGGCTACACCTTC. This sequence joins TRBV7-9 and TRBJ1-2; unclear D gene. CDR3 length equals 15 residues. Trimming shortened V by 2 bases and J by 2 bases, and 12 bases separated the two germline ends. Germline V lookup: CDR1 SEHNR, CDR2 FQNEAQ (reference sequence).